The T cell receptor (beta chain) described here comes from a study of blood T cell dynamics during melanoma immunotherapy (TCRdb year 2020). Regarding the study in general: Patients with metastatic melanoma were treated with first-line pembrolizumab or nivolumab plus ipilimumab as standard of care in the United Kingdom. To find early correlates of response, the study profiled the peripheral T cell receptor repertoires of patients with metastatic melanoma both before and after one cycle of checkpoint inhibitor therapy. The training cohort was made up of consecutive patients, while a further independent group of patients from the same centre was pooled to form an external validation set. The full study reports these points: The relatively small sample size was acknowledged as a potential limitation on generalization of the results. Patients who later achieved disease control showed a bifurcated PBMC repertoire reorganization at W3, with increased clonality or increased diversity, unlike progressors. Whether the T cell clones behind the repertoire changes were melanoma-specific or instead reflected general immune activation was something the study could not determine.

What this sample's time point label stands for: week 3, after first cycle of checkpoint inhibitor. Blood samples were taken before treatment (T0) and at week 3 (W3), following the first cycle of checkpoint blockade. Except for a couple of patients with rapid clinical progression, response was assessed 12 weeks after the first infusion by RECIST 1.1; disease control meant complete response, partial response or stable disease. Patients with prior systemic cancer treatment, concomitant immunosuppressant therapy or synchronous other active malignancies were excluded. Both bulk PBMC and plasma cell-free DNA were sequenced for TCR beta so that circulating cells and T cell turnover could be tracked. PBMC were isolated from blood with Lymphoprep and SepMate tubes, followed by red cell lysis. DNA from PBMC and sorted T cell subsets was extracted with QIAamp DNA Blood Mini kits. For every bulk PBMC sample, a fixed 350 ng of DNA was loaded. The immunoSEQ TCRb Assay kit was used according to manufacturer instructions to amplify TCR beta CDR3 sequences from genomic DNA. The KAPA Library Quantification Kit for Illumina platforms was used to quantify the pooled libraries by qPCR. Sequencing of the pooled libraries was done on an Illumina NextSeq 500, with clustering at roughly 0.6-1.2 pM. In the authors' own workflow: Analysis of the TCR data relied on immunoSEQ ANALYZER and the R LymphoSeq package. A rearrangement efficiency score was calculated as productive divided by the sum of productive and non-productive CDR3 sequences. Within each patient, timepoints were compared pairwise for clonality, measured with the Gini coefficient, and for diversity, measured with the Renyi index at alpha=1. Clonal relatedness, based on an edit distance of 3, and repertoire similarity, based on the Bhattacharyya coefficient, were both computed in LymphoSeq. Linear discriminant analysis on week-3 changes in clonality and diversity was built with the R MASS and caret packages to classify response. TCRdb re-hosts the immuneACCESS table, in-frame sequences only. Its copies lack some clones; in the studies checked, an unresolved V gene accounts for under half of them, and the cause for the rest is not known. V and J calls and clone size are given by that table; D and trimming were obtained from the DNA. The sample table holds fewer than 12,000 clones, of which approximately 87% were seen once. Around 6.9% of the sample goes to the ten largest clones.

CDR1 is given as SGDLS and CDR2 as YYNGEE, both from the germline V gene. The CDR3 spans 16 residues, from the cysteine through the phenylalanine. Here the CDR3 DNA is all that survives: 48 bases in frame from base 1. The germline V and J ends show losses of 0 bases and 3 bases respectively, and no gene match explains 5 bases of the junction. A remark on this clone: Its specific antigen is unknown. No much larger clone exists at a distance of one base, and base qualities are not known.

The chain links TRBV9 with TRBJ2-1, with 8 junctional bases fitting TRBD2. The receptor comes from a human donor with melanoma. The source material was blood, sampled from a patient treated with checkpoint blockade. The nucleotides read TGTGCCAGCAGCGTAGGACCGGGACTAGACTACAATGAGCAGTTCTTC. The translation is CASSVGPGLDYNEQFF.